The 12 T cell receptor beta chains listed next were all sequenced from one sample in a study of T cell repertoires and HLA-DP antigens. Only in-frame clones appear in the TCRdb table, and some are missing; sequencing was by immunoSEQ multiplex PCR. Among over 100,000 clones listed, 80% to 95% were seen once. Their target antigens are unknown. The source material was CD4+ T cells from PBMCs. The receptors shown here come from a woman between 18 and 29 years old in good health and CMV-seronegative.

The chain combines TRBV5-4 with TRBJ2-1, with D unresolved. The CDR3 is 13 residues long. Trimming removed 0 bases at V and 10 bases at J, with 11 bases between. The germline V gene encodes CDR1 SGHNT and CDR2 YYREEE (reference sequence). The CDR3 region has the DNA TGTGCCAGCAGCTTGGGACCCAGAAACGAGCAGTTCTTC. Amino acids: CASSLGPRNEQFF.

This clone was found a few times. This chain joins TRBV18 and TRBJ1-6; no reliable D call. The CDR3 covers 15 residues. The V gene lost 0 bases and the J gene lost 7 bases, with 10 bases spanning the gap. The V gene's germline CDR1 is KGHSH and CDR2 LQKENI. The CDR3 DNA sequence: TGTGCCAGCTCACCACCGGTCCCCACAAATTCACCCCTCCACTTT. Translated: CASSPPVPTNSPLHF.

In DNA form, the CDR3 reads TGTGCCAGCTCATCCGCTAATTCACCCCTCCACTTT. It yields the protein CASSSANSPLHF. The chain has TRBV18 and TRBJ1-6, with no clear D. The CDR3 loop spans 12 amino acids. The V gene lost 5 bases and the J gene lost 6 bases, with 5 bases spanning the gap. Germline CDR1 is KGHSH and CDR2 is LQKENI.

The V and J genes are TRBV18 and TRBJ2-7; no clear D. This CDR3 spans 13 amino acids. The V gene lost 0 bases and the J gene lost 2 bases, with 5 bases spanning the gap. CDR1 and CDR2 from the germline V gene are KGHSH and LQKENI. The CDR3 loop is CASSPPETYEQYF. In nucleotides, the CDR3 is TGTGCCAGCTCACCACCGGAGACCTACGAGCAGTACTTC.

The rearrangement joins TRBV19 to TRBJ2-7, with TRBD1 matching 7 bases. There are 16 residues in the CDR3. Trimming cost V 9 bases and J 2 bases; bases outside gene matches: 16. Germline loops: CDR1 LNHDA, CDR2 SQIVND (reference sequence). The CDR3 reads CARPVYRDRDAYEQYV. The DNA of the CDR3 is TGTGCCAGACCCGTTTACCGGGACAGAGATGCCTACGAGCAGTACGTC.

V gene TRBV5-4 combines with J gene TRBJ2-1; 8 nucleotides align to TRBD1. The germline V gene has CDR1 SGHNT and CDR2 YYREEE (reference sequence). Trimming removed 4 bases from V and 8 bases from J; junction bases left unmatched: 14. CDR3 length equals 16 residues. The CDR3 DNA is TGTGCCAGCAGCACAACGCAGGGGGCGTTTATCGATGAGCAGTTCTTC. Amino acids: CASSTTQGAFIDEQFF.

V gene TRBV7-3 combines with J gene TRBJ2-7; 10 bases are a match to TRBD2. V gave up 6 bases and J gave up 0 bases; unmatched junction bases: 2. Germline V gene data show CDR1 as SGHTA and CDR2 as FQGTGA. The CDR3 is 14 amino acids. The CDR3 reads CASSRTSGSYEQYF. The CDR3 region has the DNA TGTGCCAGCAGTAGGACTAGCGGCTCCTACGAGCAGTACTTC. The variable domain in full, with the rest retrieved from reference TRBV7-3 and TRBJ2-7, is GAGVSQTPSNKVTEKGKYVELRCDPISGHTALYWYRQSLGQGPEFLIYFQGTGAADDSGLPNDRFFAVRPEGSVSTLKIQRTERGDSAVYLCASSRTSGSYEQYFGPGTRLTVT.

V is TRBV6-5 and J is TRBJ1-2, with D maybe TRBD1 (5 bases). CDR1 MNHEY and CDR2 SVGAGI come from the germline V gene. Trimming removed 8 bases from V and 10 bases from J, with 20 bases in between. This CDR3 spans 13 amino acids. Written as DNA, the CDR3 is TGTGCCAGCGTCACCCGAACGGGACTCACCTACACCTTC. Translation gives CASVTRTGLTYTF.

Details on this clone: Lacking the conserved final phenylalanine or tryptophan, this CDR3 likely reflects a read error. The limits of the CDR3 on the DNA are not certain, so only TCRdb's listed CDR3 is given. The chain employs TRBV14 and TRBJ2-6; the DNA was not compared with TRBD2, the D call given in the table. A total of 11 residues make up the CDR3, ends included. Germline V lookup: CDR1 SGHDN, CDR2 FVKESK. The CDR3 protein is CASSQEVGGSP.

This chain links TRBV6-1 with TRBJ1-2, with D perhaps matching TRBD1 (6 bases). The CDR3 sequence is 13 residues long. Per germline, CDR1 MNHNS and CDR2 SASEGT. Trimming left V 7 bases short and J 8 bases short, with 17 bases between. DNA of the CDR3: TGTGCCAGCACCGACCCGGGGGCGTGGGGCTACACCTTC. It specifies CASTDPGAWGYTF.

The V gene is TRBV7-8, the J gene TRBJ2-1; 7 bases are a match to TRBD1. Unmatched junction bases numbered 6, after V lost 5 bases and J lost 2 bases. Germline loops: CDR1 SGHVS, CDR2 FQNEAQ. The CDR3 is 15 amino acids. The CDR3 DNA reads TGTGCCAGCAGCCACCCAAGGGGGCCCTACAATGAGCAGTTCTTC. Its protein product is CASSHPRGPYNEQFF.

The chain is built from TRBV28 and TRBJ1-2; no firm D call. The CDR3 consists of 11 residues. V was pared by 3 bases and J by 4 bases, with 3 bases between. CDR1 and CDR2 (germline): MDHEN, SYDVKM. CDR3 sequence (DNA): TGTGCCAGCAGTTTCGCCTATGGCTACACCTTC. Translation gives CASSFAYGYTF.